These 30 T cell receptor beta chains originate from one sample sequenced in a study of CXCR3-negative and CXCR3-positive naive CD8 T cells. Via 5' RACE with UMI labels, TRB cDNA libraries were prepared. Reanalyzing the 5' RACE reads, TCRdb keeps one entry per CDR3 protein, without DNA. The repertoire shows 100,000 to 150,000 distinct CDR3 sequences; the top ten hold approximately 0.51%. What was sequenced was naive CXCR3- CD8+ T cells from blood. The subset denotes: CD45RO-CCR7+CD27+CD95- naive CD8+ T cells lacking CXCR3 (TNR3-). The source of these receptors is a human donor in good health. Some clones in this sample may be carry-over from other donors' samples.

The V call is TRBV12-3 or TRBV12-4, the J call TRBJ2-7; as DNA is missing, the TRBD1 call by TCRdb cannot be tested. The CDR3 length is 15 residues. Here the CDR3 reads CASRRDSPTFYEQYF.

J is TRBJ2-2 and V is TRBV28; TCRdb reports TRBD1, a call that lacks DNA to check it against. The CDR3 is made up of 15 amino acids. The germline gives CDR1 MDHEN, CDR2 SYDVKM. The CDR3 region is CASSLRGQRARELFF.

The chain employs TRBV7-9 and TRBJ2-1; TCRdb gives TRBD2 as the D gene, but with no DNA this cannot be confirmed. Germline loops: CDR1 SEHNR, CDR2 FQNEAQ (reference sequence). The CDR3 extends over 15 amino acids. The CDR3 sequence: CASSFVAGGRDEQFF.

The V gene is TRBV29-1, the J gene TRBJ2-2; TCRdb picks TRBD1, but there is no DNA to check that call. CDR3 size: 13 residues. Germline-derived CDR1 and CDR2 are SQVTM and ANQGSEA. Here the CDR3 reads CSGREPNTGELFF.

V is TRBV9 and J is TRBJ1-1. The CDR3 runs to 13 residues. CDR1 is SGDLS, CDR2 YYNGEE, per germline. CDR3 amino acids: CASSRTLNTEAFF.

This chain joins TRBV5-1 and TRBJ1-1. The length of the CDR3 is 13 residues. The germline V gene has CDR1 SGHRS and CDR2 YFSETQ. The CDR3: CASSLHENTEAFF.

The chain joins TRBV12-3 or TRBV12-4 to TRBJ2-1; without DNA, the TCRdb call of TRBD2 cannot be checked. The CDR3 is 15 amino acids. The CDR3 is CASSSLASYYNEQFF.

The rearrangement links TRBV5-5 to TRBJ2-1; with no DNA, the TCRdb D assignment of TRBD1 cannot be verified. Germline CDR1 SGHKS, CDR2 YYEKEE (reference sequence). The CDR3 is made up of 12 amino acids. CDR3 in amino acids: CASREQGNEQFF.

The chain carries TRBV3-1 and TRBJ2-5; TCRdb returns TRBD2, unconfirmable since there is no DNA. CDR3 length: 15 amino acids. Looked up from germline, CDR1 is LGHDT and CDR2 is YNNKEL (reference sequence). CDR3 sequence: CASSHTAGGMETQYF.

The rearrangement uses TRBV7-9 and TRBJ2-7. CDR1 is SEHNR and CDR2 is FQNEAQ in the germline V gene (reference sequence). This CDR3 region has 13 residues. The CDR3 protein is CASSLAASYEQYF.

The chain combines TRBV24-1 with TRBJ2-2; TCRdb's D gene call, TRBD1, goes unchecked for lack of DNA. Germline assignment: CDR1 KGHDR and CDR2 SFDVKD. This CDR3 contains 17 residues. The CDR3 spells CATSAATGGAGTGELFF.

The gene calls are TRBV7-9 and TRBJ2-7; TCRdb names TRBD1, which stays unverified in the absence of DNA. The V gene's germline CDR1 is SEHNR and CDR2 FQNEAQ (reference sequence). This CDR3 has 14 residues. The chain's CDR3 is CASSHGTGASEQYF. The complete variable domain, with remaining parts taken from reference TRBV7-9 and TRBJ2-7, reads DTGVSQNPRHKITKRGQNVTFRCDPISEHNRLYWYRQTLGQGPEFLTYFQNEAQLEKSRLLSDRFSAERPKGSFSTLEIQRTEQGDSAMYLCASSHGTGASEQYFGPGTRLTVT.

V is TRBV28 and J is TRBJ2-3. The germline V gene encodes CDR1 MDHEN and CDR2 SYDVKM. The CDR3 is 14 residues long. The CDR3 loop is CASSRGPRTDTQYF.

The rearrangement uses TRBV23-1 and TRBJ2-4. TRBV23-1 is an ORF for which the function is uncertain. CDR3 length: 17 amino acids. The CDR3 sequence is CASSQSKHSRAKNIQYF.

The chain uses TRBV10-1 and TRBJ2-5; TCRdb's D call, TRBD2, is unchecked because there is no DNA. The CDR3 runs 14 residues. Germline V lookup: CDR1 WNHNN, CDR2 SYGVQD (reference sequence). CDR3 residues: CASSDQAEGETQYF.

The chain carries TRBV5-4 and TRBJ2-5; lacking DNA, the TRBD1 call made by TCRdb goes unchecked. This CDR3 has 13 amino acids. Germline assignment: CDR1 SGHNT and CDR2 YYREEE (reference sequence). The CDR3 is CASSTRTEETQYF.

This sequence joins TRBV29-1 and TRBJ2-1; the TRBD2 assignment by TCRdb is unverifiable without DNA. The CDR3 length is 14 residues. Germline CDR1 reads SQVTM; CDR2 reads ANQGSEA. This CDR3 is CSVEDRGLAGENYF.

The V gene is TRBV27, the J gene TRBJ2-7; TCRdb's assignment of TRBD2 cannot be checked, as there is no DNA. The length of the CDR3 is 17 residues. The germline CDR1 and CDR2 sequences are MNHEY and SMNVEV (reference sequence). The CDR3 reads CASRIRTPAGGNYEQYF.

The chain employs TRBV29-1 and TRBJ1-3. The CDR3 runs to 14 residues. CDR1 is SQVTM and CDR2 is ANQGSEA in the germline V gene. CDR3 sequence reads: CSVLAAATGNTIYF.

This chain links TRBV7-9 with TRBJ2-7; the TRBD1 assignment by TCRdb is unverifiable without DNA. CDR1 and CDR2 (germline): SEHNR, FQNEAQ (reference sequence). This CDR3 spans 16 amino acids. The CDR3 loop reads CASSSPRVGVPYEQYF.

CDR3: CASSQTRLAGDIQYF. This chain connects TRBV4-2 to TRBJ2-4; TCRdb's assignment of TRBD2 cannot be checked, as there is no DNA. The CDR3 covers 15 residues. Germline-derived CDR1 and CDR2 are LGHNA and YNFKEQ.

This sequence joins TRBV27 and TRBJ2-7; TCRdb selects TRBD1, and the lack of DNA leaves this call unchecked. The germline gives CDR1 MNHEY, CDR2 SMNVEV (reference sequence). CDR3 length equals 13 residues. The CDR3 here is CASSLGAGAEQYF.

The V gene is TRBV28, the J gene TRBJ2-7; TCRdb's assignment of TRBD2 cannot be checked, as there is no DNA. The CDR3 totals 17 residues. Germline V gives CDR1 MDHEN, CDR2 SYDVKM. CDR3 residues: CASSLGQLAGVSCEQYF.

The chain recombines TRBV20-1 with TRBJ2-1; TCRdb outputs TRBD1, but without DNA this stays unchecked. CDR1 is DFQATT, CDR2 SNEGSKA, per germline (reference sequence). The CDR3 runs to 18 residues. The CDR3 sequence is CSARDLTDTVSSYNEQFF.

The V and J genes are TRBV7-6 and TRBJ1-5; absent DNA, TCRdb's TRBD1 call cannot be checked. The CDR3 is 20 residues long. Germline-derived CDR1 and CDR2 are SGHVS and FNYEAQ. The CDR3 spells CASPVPLSDRNLLSNQPQHF.

The chain carries TRBV3-1 and TRBJ2-1; the D gene TCRdb calls, TRBD1, cannot be checked with no DNA. Germline assignment: CDR1 LGHDT and CDR2 YNNKEL (reference sequence). This CDR3 spans 16 amino acids. CDR3 region: CASSQASAGVYNEQFF.

The V and J genes are TRBV28 and TRBJ2-7; TCRdb returns TRBD2, unconfirmable since there is no DNA. CDR1 and CDR2 (germline): MDHEN, SYDVKM. This CDR3 has 16 amino acids. The CDR3 loop is CAISGQFLETTFEQYF.

The rearrangement joins TRBV29-1 to TRBJ1-4; TCRdb picks TRBD1, but there is no DNA to check that call. The germline V gene encodes CDR1 SQVTM and CDR2 ANQGSEA. The CDR3 has 15 amino acids. This CDR3 is CSVEGDSSGGEKLFF.

The chain is built from TRBV11-3 and TRBJ2-1; TCRdb's D call of TRBD1 is untestable without DNA. The germline V gene encodes CDR1 SGHNT and CDR2 YENEEA. The CDR3 is 15 amino acids. The CDR3 region is CASSPRGPGYNEQFF.

This chain joins TRBV7-8 and TRBJ2-1; no DNA is available, so the TRBD1 call from TCRdb remains unchecked. From germline, CDR1 is SGHVS and CDR2 FQNEAQ. This CDR3 has 16 amino acids. CDR3 residues: CASSPRVRGAYNEQFF.